The 20 T cell receptor beta chains below all came from one sample that was sequenced in a study of T cell responses to AZD1222 COVID-19 vaccine. Some clones are missing from TCRdb's copy, which holds only in-frame ones; the method was immunoSEQ multiplex PCR. The data show about 260,000 clones, with more than 85% seen just once and 0.5% to 0.7% held by the top ten. The sample was peripheral blood, taken on day 0 of AZD1222 vaccination. These receptors all stem from an adult in good health.

The chain uses TRBV9 and TRBJ2-3; possibly TRBD1 for D (5 bases). With 0 bases removed from V and 8 bases from J, the gap between germline ends came to 19 bases. The CDR3 runs 16 residues. In germline, CDR1 is SGDLS, CDR2 YYNGEE. The CDR3, as DNA: TGTGCCAGCAGCGTAGCTCCCAGGGTAGGGGCCAGTACGCAGTATTTT. Its translation: CASSVAPRVGASTQYF.

The chain recombines TRBV7-9 with TRBJ2-7; 14 bases align to TRBD2. V lost 8 bases to trimming and J lost 7 bases; unmatched junction nucleotides: 4. The germline gives CDR1 SEHNR, CDR2 FQNEAQ (reference sequence). This CDR3 has 13 residues. The CDR3 DNA sequence: TGTGCCAGCGGGACTAGCGGGAGAGGGGAGCAGTACTTC. It codes for CASGTSGRGEQYF. The variable domain in full, with the rest retrieved from reference TRBV7-9 and TRBJ2-7, is DTGVSQNPRHKITKRGQNVTFRCDPISEHNRLYWYRQTLGQGPEFLTYFQNEAQLEKSRLLSDRFSAERPKGSFSTLEIQRTEQGDSAMYLCASGTSGRGEQYFGPGTRLTVT.

The CDR3 here is CASSSKGGDYGYTF. For the CDR3, the DNA is TGTGCCAGCTCATCGAAGGGGGGGGACTATGGCTACACCTTC. V usage is TRBV18 and J usage is TRBJ1-2; possible D gene TRBD1, 6 bases. The CDR3 totals 14 residues. Germline V CDR1 and CDR2: KGHSH, LQKENI. Trimming cost V 5 bases and J 3 bases, with 13 bases left between them.

The table lists this clone with a count of one. This rearrangement joins TRBV7-2 to TRBJ1-6; D is unclear. The CDR3 spans 15 residues. V was cut by 0 bases and J by 7 bases, with 10 bases left in between. Germline V CDR1 and CDR2: SGHTA, FQGNSA. CDR3 amino acids: CASSLAARLNSPLHF. In DNA form, the CDR3 reads TGTGCCAGCAGCTTAGCTGCCAGACTGAATTCACCCCTCCACTTT.

The rearrangement joins TRBV28 to TRBJ1-1; no definite D call. Trimming removed 4 bases from V and 3 bases from J, with 9 bases in between. This CDR3 has 13 residues. Germline loops: CDR1 MDHEN, CDR2 SYDVKM. Written as DNA, the CDR3 is TGTGCCAGCAGTTCCGCAGGCGACACTGAAGCTTTCTTT. Translated, it gives CASSSAGDTEAFF.

The chain joins TRBV21-1 to TRBJ2-7. TRBV21-1 is a known pseudogene. This CDR3 contains 14 residues. The DNA of the CDR3 is TGTGCCAGCAGGACCCCCTTCGGATTCTACGAGCAGTACTTC. Protein product: CASRTPFGFYEQYF.

This chain uses TRBV28 with TRBJ2-5; possibly TRBD2 for D (7 bases). V lost 5 bases, J lost 5 bases, and 12 bases lay in between. Per the germline V gene, CDR1 is MDHEN and CDR2 is SYDVKM. This CDR3 has 13 amino acids. The CDR3 DNA is TGTGCCAGCAGTGGGTGGGGGGGCGAGACCCAGTACTTC. Translation: CASSGWGGETQYF.

The chain recombines TRBV5-4 with TRBJ2-3; tentative D call: TRBD2 (6 bases). The V gene's germline CDR1 is SGHNT and CDR2 YYREEE (reference sequence). The CDR3 length is 15 residues. The V gene lost 0 bases and the J gene lost 1 base, with 9 bases spanning the gap. The CDR3 loop is CASSLAGLGTDTQYF. As DNA, the CDR3 is TGTGCCAGCAGCTTGGCGGGACTTGGCACAGATACGCAGTATTTT. The complete variable domain, with remaining parts taken from reference TRBV5-4 and TRBJ2-3, reads ETGVTQSPTHLIKTRGQQVTLRCSSQSGHNTVSWYQQALGQGPQFIFQYYREEENGRGNFPPRFSGLQFPNYSSELNVNALELDDSALYLCASSLAGLGTDTQYFGPGTRLTVL.

This clone appeared a few times. J is TRBJ2-7 and V is TRBV7-2, with D hard to call. The CDR3 is 13 amino acids. Per germline, CDR1 SGHTA and CDR2 FQGNSA. Trimming removed 5 bases at V and 12 bases at J, with 20 bases between. The CDR3 loop is CASSPFSNAQRYF. CDR3 DNA sequence: TGTGCCAGCAGCCCGTTTAGTAACGCCCAGAGGTACTTC. Variable domain in full (rest from reference TRBV7-2 and TRBJ2-7): GAGVSQSPSNKVTEKGKDVELRCDPISGHTALYWYRQSLGQGLEFLIYFQGNSAPDKSGLPSDRFSAERTGGSVSTLTIQRTQQEDSAVYLCASSPFSNAQRYFGPGTRLTVT.

The J gene is TRBJ1-3, the V gene TRBV28, with 7 bases that match TRBD1. The CDR3 extends over 15 amino acids. The ends lost 2 bases at V and 7 bases at J; junction bases unmatched: 8. Germline CDR1 is MDHEN and CDR2 is SYDVKM. CDR3 amino acids: CASSLGSQGTNTIYF. The CDR3 region has the DNA TGTGCCAGCAGTTTAGGGTCACAGGGGACCAACACCATATATTTT. The full variable domain, completed using reference TRBV28 and TRBJ1-3, is DVKVTQSSRYLVKRTGEKVFLECVQDMDHENMFWYRQDPGLGLRLIYFSYDVKMKEKGDIPEGYSVSREKKERFSLILESASTNQTSMYLCASSLGSQGTNTIYFGEGSWLTVV.

The chain couples TRBV18 to TRBJ2-7; no clear D gene. Germline-derived CDR1 and CDR2 are KGHSH and LQKENI. V was trimmed by 0 bases and J by 1 base, leaving 16 bases between them. This CDR3 is 17 amino acids long. CDR3 amino acids: CASSPPKGTVGSYEQYF. Written as DNA, the CDR3 is TGTGCCAGCTCACCACCGAAAGGAACCGTAGGGTCCTACGAGCAGTACTTC.

This sequence joins TRBV6-5 and TRBJ2-7, with D perhaps TRBD1 or TRBD2 (7 bases each). V lost 11 bases to trimming and J lost 5 bases, with 22 bases between them. This CDR3 comprises 14 residues. Germline values: CDR1 MNHEY, CDR2 SVGAGI. The DNA for the CDR3 is TGTGCCGCGGACCCGGGGGGACAGTGGAACGAGCAGTACTTC. Its protein product is CAADPGGQWNEQYF.

This chain joins TRBV28 and TRBJ2-1; perhaps TRBD2 as D (6 bases). Trimming removed 5 bases at V and 4 bases at J, with 21 bases between. Germline CDR1 and CDR2: MDHEN and SYDVKM. This CDR3 contains 17 residues. This CDR3 is CASSLSGRPLKYNEQFF. The CDR3 DNA sequence: TGTGCCAGCAGTCTTAGCGGCAGACCGTTGAAGTACAATGAGCAGTTCTTC.

The chain joins TRBV24-1 to TRBJ1-1; 11 bases line up with TRBD1. The CDR3 has 17 residues. With 7 bases clipped from V and 4 bases from J, the junction kept 13 bases outside the gene matches. Germline V gene data show CDR1 as KGHDR and CDR2 as SFDVKD. The CDR3 region has the DNA TGTGCCACCAGCGCAGCTAAGGGACAGGGGGTCGGCACTGAAGCTTTCTTT. Protein product: CATSAAKGQGVGTEAFF.

The chain is built from TRBV7-9 and TRBJ1-2; weak D call: TRBD1 (5 bases). The CDR3 has 14 amino acids. CDR1 SEHNR and CDR2 FQNEAQ come from the germline V gene (reference sequence). The V end lost 1 base, the J end lost 4 bases, and 10 bases lay between the germline ends. Here the CDR3 DNA reads TGTGCCAGCAGCTTAGGGAACAGGCTCTATGGCTACACCTTC. Its protein is CASSLGNRLYGYTF.

To note about this clone: Distinct nucleotide sequences in the sample also encode this CDR3. The chain is built from TRBV5-1 and TRBJ1-5, with 10 bases that match TRBD1. This CDR3 region has 14 residues. Germline-derived CDR1 and CDR2 are SGHRS and YFSETQ. Trimming took 4 bases from V and 6 from J; bases not matched to a gene: 4. CDR3 in DNA: TGCGCCAGCAGCACCGGACAGGGGGGTCAGCCCCAGCATTTT. Residues: CASSTGQGGQPQHF.

The rearrangement joins TRBV10-3 to TRBJ1-5; D gene unclear. The CDR3 runs 13 residues. Germline CDR1 reads ENHRY; CDR2 reads SYGVKD. V was cut by 4 bases and J by 6 bases, with 10 bases left in between. The CDR3 is CAISGREGQPQHF. The CDR3 coding sequence is TGTGCCATCAGTGGGAGGGAGGGTCAGCCCCAGCATTTT.

J is TRBJ2-7 and V is TRBV11-2, with D perhaps TRBD2 (5 bases). Germline CDR1 is SGHAT and CDR2 is FQNNGV. With 7 bases removed from V and 6 bases from J, the gap between germline ends came to 22 bases. The CDR3 has 15 amino acids. The CDR3 here is CASTPRLRSLAEQYF. The CDR3 region has the DNA TGTGCCAGCACCCCCCGACTGCGCAGCCTAGCCGAGCAGTACTTC.

The V call is TRBV19, the J call TRBJ1-5; D is uncertain. Trimming cost V 7 bases and J 8 bases, with 15 bases left between them. Germline assignment: CDR1 LNHDA and CDR2 SQIVND (reference sequence). The CDR3 is 13 residues long. The CDR3 region is CASTHRLWEPQHF. CDR3 nucleotides: TGTGCCAGTACTCACCGACTTTGGGAGCCCCAGCATTTT.

The gene calls are TRBV6-2 or TRBV6-3 and TRBJ1-2; D is uncertain. Between the trimmed V and J ends, which lost 6 bases and 0 bases, there was a span of 11 bases. The length of the CDR3 is 14 residues. CDR1 and CDR2 from the germline V gene are MNHEY and SVGEGT. CDR3 bases: TGTGCCAGCAGCCCCCGGGGAGCTAACTATGGCTACACCTTC. This translates into CASSPRGANYGYTF.